The 9 T cell receptor beta chains below come from one sample, sequenced in a study of metastatic and nonmetastatic thyroid tumors. TCRdb re-clonotyped the PCR reads through MiXCR. The data show 75,000 to 95,000 clones, roughly 13% seen once. Ahead of thyroid surgery, no patient had received treatment of any kind. The sample was blood. The receptors come from a female donor with papillary thyroid cancer or a benign thyroid nodule (not recorded which). Some clones in this sample may be carry-over from other donors' samples.

A word on this clone: Because it lacks the conserved phenylalanine or tryptophan at the end, this CDR3 is likely a read error. CDR3 nucleotide sequence: TGTGCCAGCAGCTTCTCCTGGACAGGGGCATTGTATGGCTACACCCTC. As protein: CASSFSWTGALYGYTL. The chain carries TRBV11-2 and TRBJ1-2; 9 nucleotides line up with TRBD1. The CDR3 covers 16 residues. Trimming removed 3 bases from V and 5 bases from J; junction bases left unmatched: 10. The germline gives CDR1 SGHAT, CDR2 FQNNGV.

This clone has more than one count but fewer than ten. Just one base apart from a much larger clone, this may be a read error. This sequence joins TRBV6-1 and TRBJ1-4; no firm D call. Trimming pared 5 bases from V and 3 bases from J, leaving 10 bases between. Germline V CDR1 and CDR2: MNHNS, SASEGT. The CDR3 consists of 14 residues. CDR3 amino acids: CASSRENPNEKLFF. DNA for the CDR3: TGTGCCAGCAGTAGAGAAAATCCTAATGAAAAACTGTTTTTT.

This clone was observed many times. The chain joins TRBV7-3 to TRBJ2-1; D is undetermined. CDR3 size: 15 residues. Per the germline V gene, CDR1 is SGHTA and CDR2 is FQGTGA. Trimming removed 2 bases from V and 0 bases from J, with 8 bases in between. The CDR3 DNA follows: TGTGCCAGCAGCTTAGTGCCGGGCTCCTACAATGAGCAGTTCTTC. This sequence encodes CASSLVPGSYNEQFF.

In its sample, this clone was seen many times. CDR3 in amino acids: CASSYASFSYEQYF. In DNA form, the CDR3 reads TGTGCCAGCAGTTACGCCAGCTTCTCCTACGAGCAGTACTTC. The J gene is TRBJ2-7, the V gene TRBV6-2 or TRBV6-3, with no clear D. The V gene's germline CDR1 is MNHEY and CDR2 SVGEGT. V gave up 2 bases and J gave up 0 bases, with 8 bases separating them. There are 14 residues in the CDR3.

Concerning this clone: A read error may explain this, as a much larger clone is one base away. This chain joins TRBV10-3 and TRBJ2-3; D gene unclear. The CDR3 loop spans 13 amino acids. Germline V gives CDR1 ENHRY, CDR2 SYGVKD. Trimming took off 5 bases at V and 1 base at J, with 7 bases between the two ends. Here the CDR3 DNA reads TGTGCCATCAGTCAGGTGGGCACAGATACGCAGTATTTT. Translation gives CAISQVGTDTQYF.

This clone was observed at least ten times. V and J are TRBV7-8 and TRBJ2-1; D perhaps matches TRBD2 (6 bases). Trimming took off 1 base at V and 1 base at J, with 14 bases between the two ends. This CDR3 is 17 amino acids long. Germline V gene lookup returns CDR1 SGHVS and CDR2 FQNEAQ. CDR3 sequence (DNA): TGTGCCAGCAGCTTAGGAGATAGCGGATTATCCTACAATGAGCAGTTCTTC. Protein product: CASSLGDSGLSYNEQFF.

This clone was counted at least ten times. The rearrangement links TRBV19 to TRBJ1-5; 9 positions match TRBD1. CDR1 and CDR2 (germline): LNHDA, SQIVND (reference sequence). The V and J ends lost 4 bases and 0 bases, in that order; junction bases with no gene match: 10. CDR3 length: 18 residues. The CDR3 DNA sequence: TGTGCCAGTAGTAAAACTACAGGGGGCCTGGATAGCAATCAGCCCCAGCATTTT. Protein product: CASSKTTGGLDSNQPQHF.

In this sample, this clone turned up many times. The chain links TRBV12-3 or TRBV12-4 to TRBJ2-1, with a possible D match to TRBD2 (6 bases). Trimming removed 3 bases at V and 8 bases at J, with 11 bases between. The length of the CDR3 is 13 residues. CDR3 sequence: CASSFRRGDEQFF. The CDR3 coding sequence is TGTGCCAGCAGTTTCAGGAGGGGCGATGAGCAGTTCTTC.

This clone was found many times. The gene calls are TRBV6-1 and TRBJ2-7; a possible D gene is TRBD1 (6 bases). CDR1 is MNHNS, CDR2 SASEGT, per germline. The CDR3 contains 14 residues. Trimming pared 6 bases from V and 6 bases from J, leaving 18 bases between. This CDR3 is CASRPLTGFREQYF. The CDR3 DNA reads TGTGCCAGCAGACCACTTACAGGGTTCCGCGAGCAGTACTTC.